Included here is one T cell receptor beta chain sequence, with context. Its antigen is not identified. The sample belongs to a study of cytomegalovirus exposure and HLA in healthy donors. Findings of the study overall: Prior analysis indicated that the majority of TCR beta V segments exhibited productivity approximately 87% or approximately 30% of the time. There was a cluster of highly shared sequence variants that was likely a sequencing artifact. TCR beta V- and J-gene trimming was later associated with a missense DCLRE1C variant.

60 Vbeta and 13 Jbeta primers were used in PCR. Only in-frame clones appear in the TCRdb table, and some are missing; sequencing was by immunoSEQ multiplex PCR. The data hold 150,000 to 200,000 clones, with 70% to 85% observed a single time. The V and J ends lost 4 bases and 0 bases respectively, with 8 bases between them. CDR1 and CDR2 (germline): SGHAT, FQNNGV. This CDR3 is built from 14 residues. Sequencing used PBMCs. This clonotype was obtained from a woman aged 30 to 39 in good health and CMV-seropositive. The chain is built from TRBV11-2 and TRBJ2-3; the D gene is possibly TRBD1 (5 bases). The CDR3 reads CASSYQGSTDTQYF. In DNA, the CDR3 is TGTGCCAGCAGCTACCAGGGAAGCACAGATACGCAGTATTTT.